These 22 T cell receptor beta chains originate from one sample sequenced in a study of metastatic and nonmetastatic thyroid tumors. TCRdb reprocessed the PCR reads via MiXCR. Altogether about 19,000 clones are present, 37% being singletons, with the ten largest covering 25%. No patient had received any treatment before thyroid surgery. Specimen: tumor tissue. The origin of the receptors is a female donor with papillary thyroid cancer or a benign thyroid nodule (not recorded which). Some clones in this sample may be carry-over from other donors' samples.

The CDR3: CLLGGHGAYPGNTIYF. The DNA for the CDR3 is TGTCTTCTTGGGGGCCACGGGGCTTATCCTGGAAACACCATATATTTT. V usage is TRBV9 and J usage is TRBJ1-3, with D maybe TRBD1 (6 bases). CDR3 length equals 16 residues. CDR1 is SGDLS, CDR2 YYNGEE, per germline. The whole variable domain, filled in from reference TRBV9 and TRBJ1-3, reads DSGVTQTPKHLITATGQRVTLRCSPRSGDLSVYWYQQSLDQGLQFLIQYYNGEERAKGNILERFSAQQFPDLHSELNLSSLELGDSALYFCLLGGHGAYPGNTIYFGEGSWLTVV.

The CDR3 bases are TGTGCCAGTAGTCCAGGAACGAGCTCCTACAATGAGCAGTTCTTC. Its translation is CASSPGTSSYNEQFF. This sequence joins TRBV19 and TRBJ2-1; no definite D call. The length of the CDR3 is 15 residues. Germline CDR1 reads LNHDA; CDR2 reads SQIVND (reference sequence). V dropped 5 bases and J dropped 0 bases, with 11 bases sitting between them.

The V and J genes are TRBV10-2 and TRBJ2-1; 7 nucleotides agree with TRBD2. Germline trimming cut 7 bases from V and 3 bases from J; bases unmatched to any gene: 6. Germline V CDR1 and CDR2: WSHSY, SAAADI. This CDR3 is built from 14 residues. The CDR3 DNA is TGCGCCAGCATAAACAGCGGGAACTACAATGAGCAGTTCTTC. Its translation is CASINSGNYNEQFF.

This clone appeared a few times. This chain uses TRBV6-5 with TRBJ2-7; 7 bases agree with TRBD1. The trim removed 2 bases at V and 10 bases at J, leaving 8 bases unmatched. The CDR3 consists of 13 residues. Germline V gene lookup returns CDR1 MNHEY and CDR2 SVGAGI. Here the CDR3 DNA reads TGTGCCAGCAGTTACGGACAGGTTGCAGTACAGTACTTC. As protein: CASSYGQVAVQYF.

This clone has a handful of counts. The chain couples TRBV28 to TRBJ2-1, with 8 bases that match TRBD2. Germline CDR1 is MDHEN and CDR2 is SYDVKM. The V gene end was trimmed by 5 bases and the J gene end by 12 bases; junction bases not matched to a gene: 6. The CDR3 has 12 amino acids. The CDR3 nucleotides are TGTGCCAGCAGTCCTCTTAGCGGGGCGCAGTTCTTC. It yields the protein CASSPLSGAQFF.

This clone was seen only a few times. V is TRBV10-1 and J is TRBJ2-2; D remains ambiguous. Trimming removed 0 bases from V and 7 bases from J, with 12 bases in between. Germline lookup yields CDR1 WNHNN and CDR2 SYGVQD (reference sequence). CDR3 size: 15 residues. CDR3 nucleotides: TGCGCCAGCAGTGAGTCGACTGGTGGTATCGGGGAGCTGTTTTTT. It yields the protein CASSESTGGIGELFF.

V is TRBV20-1 and J is TRBJ2-2; D call uncertain. Looked up from germline, CDR1 is DFQATT and CDR2 is SNEGSKA (reference sequence). This CDR3 is built from 15 residues. V lost 5 bases and J lost 5, with 18 bases in between. In nucleotides, the CDR3 is TGCAGTGCTTTCCCCCGAGACTTTCGGACCGGGGAGCTGTTTTTT. It codes for CSAFPRDFRTGELFF.

The chain recombines TRBV6-1 with TRBJ2-3; D unclear. V lost 11 bases to trimming and J lost 6 bases, with 12 bases between them. CDR1 and CDR2 from the germline V gene are MNHNS and SASEGT. The CDR3 sequence is 11 residues long. The DNA for the CDR3 is TGTGCCGGCGCGACTGGGGATACGCAGTATTTT. Protein product: CAGATGDTQYF.

A few counts support this clone. Other DNA sequences within the sample encode an identical CDR3. J is TRBJ2-1 and V is TRBV7-3; 9 bases agree with TRBD2. Unmatched junction bases numbered 5, after V lost 5 bases and J lost 3 bases. CDR3 size: 15 residues. Germline V gene lookup returns CDR1 SGHTA and CDR2 FQGTGA. The CDR3 DNA reads as TGTGCCAGCAGCCCATTAGCGGGAGTCTACAATGAGCAGTTCTTC. It encodes CASSPLAGVYNEQFF.

The chain has TRBV2 and TRBJ2-5; 9 bases align to TRBD1. Per the germline V gene, CDR1 is SNHLY and CDR2 is FYNNEI. The CDR3 has 13 amino acids. V shed 6 bases, J shed 5 bases, and the junction held 4 bases outside the gene matches. Written as DNA, the CDR3 is TGTGCCAGCAGGGGACAGGGAGAGGAGACCCAGTACTTC. Residues: CASRGQGEETQYF.

This clone was counted at least ten times. The rearrangement uses TRBV6-2 or TRBV6-3 and TRBJ2-5; D remains unclear. This CDR3 contains 13 residues. Trimming took off 5 bases at V and 2 bases at J, with 9 bases between the two ends. Germline CDR1 reads MNHEY; CDR2 reads SVGEGT. CDR3 in DNA: TGTGCCAGCAGTGGCTGGCCTCAAGAGACCCAGTACTTC. Translating it yields CASSGWPQETQYF.

This clone was found a few times. The chain carries TRBV6-5 and TRBJ2-4; 8 bases map to TRBD2. The V gene's germline CDR1 is MNHEY and CDR2 SVGAGI. V lost 6 bases to trimming and J lost 0 bases; unmatched junction nucleotides: 13. The CDR3 is made up of 18 amino acids. CDR3 bases: TGTGCCAGCAGCCCCCGGGGGGGGGCGCGTCCAGCCAAAAACATTCAGTACTTC. This encodes CASSPRGGARPAKNIQYF.

This clone was seen a few times. This chain uses TRBV6-1 with TRBJ1-2; 7 nucleotides line up with TRBD1. Losses at the gene ends were 5 bases for V and 2 bases for J; bases not matched to a gene: 5. The length of the CDR3 is 14 residues. Germline CDR1 and CDR2: MNHNS and SASEGT. The CDR3 nucleotides are TGTGCCAGCAGTATAGGACAGGCCAACTATGGCTACACCTTC. Its protein is CASSIGQANYGYTF.

A few counts support this clone. V usage is TRBV6-1 and J usage is TRBJ2-5, with unresolved D. CDR1 is MNHNS, CDR2 SASEGT, per germline. Deletions cut 5 bases from V and 4 bases from J, with 8 bases between. The CDR3 has 12 amino acids. In DNA form, the CDR3 reads TGTGCCAGCAGTCCTCTCTCAGAGACCCAGTACTTC. Amino acids: CASSPLSETQYF.

Worth noting for this clone: Compared with germline, one end of the junction differs, possibly owing to a read error. This sample also contains other DNA sequences that code for the same CDR3. The chain is built from TRBV5-1 and TRBJ2-6; possible D gene TRBD1, 5 bases. The CDR3 length is 15 residues. The V gene's germline CDR1 is SGHRS and CDR2 YFSETQ. CDR3 sequence reads: CASSLSLSGANVLTF. The CDR3 nucleotides read TGCGCCAGCAGCTTGTCGCTCTCTGGGGCCAACGTCTTGACTTTC.

This clone has more than one count but fewer than ten. This sequence joins TRBV27 and TRBJ2-1; the D gene is possibly TRBD2 (5 bases). Trimming removed 5 bases from V and 6 bases from J, with 8 bases in between. Germline-derived CDR1 and CDR2 are MNHEY and SMNVEV (reference sequence). The CDR3 covers 12 residues. The CDR3 spells CASSREGNEQFF. Written as DNA, the CDR3 is TGTGCCAGCAGTCGAGAGGGCAATGAGCAGTTCTTC.

As concerns this clone: This same CDR3 is encoded by further DNA sequences in the sample. The rearrangement links TRBV4-1 to TRBJ1-5; weak D call: TRBD1 (5 bases). Germline V gives CDR1 MGHRA, CDR2 YSYEKL. V was cut by 1 base and J by 1 base, with 8 bases left in between. The CDR3 consists of 15 residues. CDR3 DNA sequence: TGCGCCAGCAGCCAAGTTCCAGGGAGCAATCAGCCCCAGCATTTT. Residues: CASSQVPGSNQPQHF.

This clone came up a few times. This chain links TRBV11-3 with TRBJ1-1; maybe TRBD1 (5 bases). CDR1 and CDR2 (germline): SGHNT, YENEEA. Trimming took 1 base from V and 5 from J, leaving 11 bases between them. CDR3 size: 14 residues. In nucleotides, the CDR3 is TGTGCCAGCAGCTTAGGGGGGACCGTTACTGAAGCTTTCTTT. Amino acids: CASSLGGTVTEAFF.

The rearrangement joins TRBV11-2 to TRBJ2-7; 8 nucleotides line up with TRBD1. Germline lookup yields CDR1 SGHAT and CDR2 FQNNGV. The CDR3 sequence is 16 residues long. Unmatched junction bases numbered 15, after V lost 5 bases and J lost 6 bases. CDR3 sequence (DNA): TGTGCCAGCAGCACGTGGACAGGGCAACCACTAGGCGAGCAGTACTTC. It codes for CASSTWTGQPLGEQYF.

The gene calls are TRBV5-1 and TRBJ2-1; 7 bases match TRBD1. Germline loops: CDR1 SGHRS, CDR2 YFSETQ. This CDR3 region has 14 residues. After removal of 2 bases from V and 8 bases from J, the junction contained 7 bases not matched to a gene. This CDR3 is CASSLGQVTHEQFF. The DNA for the CDR3 is TGCGCCAGCAGCTTAGGACAGGTTACCCATGAGCAGTTCTTC.

The CDR3 loop reads CSAIVTGTDTQYF. For the CDR3, the DNA is TGCAGTGCTATAGTAACAGGGACAGATACGCAGTATTTT. The chain couples TRBV20-1 to TRBJ2-3; possibly TRBD1 for D (6 bases). Per the germline V gene, CDR1 is DFQATT and CDR2 is SNEGSKA (reference sequence). Trimming pared 4 bases from V and 3 bases from J, leaving 11 bases between. This CDR3 spans 13 amino acids.

This chain connects TRBV5-8 to TRBJ2-3; D is uncertain. In germline, CDR1 is SGHTS, CDR2 YDEGEE. Trimming cost V 2 bases and J 3 bases, with 10 bases left between them. The CDR3 runs 14 residues. The CDR3 here is CASSLDLETDTQYF. The CDR3 nucleotides are TGTGCCAGCAGCTTAGATTTGGAGACAGATACGCAGTATTTT.